Following are 30 T cell receptor beta chains from one sample sequenced in a study of cytomegalovirus exposure and HLA in healthy donors. The PCR had 60 Vbeta and 13 Jbeta primers. Only in-frame clones appear in the TCRdb table, and some are missing; sequencing was by immunoSEQ multiplex PCR. Of roughly 250,000 clones in the sample, 75% to 90% are singletons; the top ten hold approximately 0.3%. Sequencing used PBMCs. The source is a girl aged 2 to 10 in good health and CMV-seronegative.

This clone was seen only a few times. The genes are TRBV5-1 and TRBJ2-3; the match to TRBD2 covers 9 bases. The CDR3 spans 16 residues. Germline V gene sequence: CDR1 SGHRS, CDR2 YFSETQ. Trimming at V came to 0 bases and at J to 2 bases, leaving 4 bases not matched to a gene. The CDR3 nucleotides are TGCGCCAGCAGCTTGGGGGCTAGCGGGGACACAGATACGCAGTATTTT. Amino acids: CASSLGASGDTDTQYF.

This chain links TRBV19 with TRBJ2-6, with D perhaps matching TRBD1 (5 bases). V lost 5 bases to trimming and J lost 2 bases, with 7 bases between them. The CDR3 loop spans 14 amino acids. In germline, CDR1 is LNHDA, CDR2 SQIVND (reference sequence). CDR3 coding DNA: TGTGCCAGTAGTCTGGGGCCTGGGGCCAACGTCCTGACTTTC. Translation gives CASSLGPGANVLTF.

CDR3 nucleotides: TGCGCCAGCAGCCAATCCCCTTACGGCGGAACCGAGCAGTTCTTC. The encoded protein is CASSQSPYGGTEQFF. This chain uses TRBV4-1 with TRBJ2-1; D unclear. Germline V gives CDR1 MGHRA, CDR2 YSYEKL. CDR3 length equals 15 residues. V lost 2 bases and J lost 10, with 18 bases in between.

V is TRBV18 and J is TRBJ2-1; D remains ambiguous. The CDR3 totals 15 residues. Between the trimmed V and J ends, which lost 3 bases and 4 bases, there was a span of 13 bases. Germline assignment: CDR1 KGHSH and CDR2 LQKENI. The DNA for the CDR3 is TGTGCCAGCTCACCTGGTCTCGTCGAGTACAATGAGCAGTTCTTC. Translation gives CASSPGLVEYNEQFF. The variable domain in full, with the rest retrieved from reference TRBV18 and TRBJ2-1, is NAGVMQNPRHLVRRRGQEARLRCSPMKGHSHVYWYRQLPEEGLKFMVYLQKENIIDESGMPKERFSAEFPKEGPSILRIQQVVRGDSAAYFCASSPGLVEYNEQFFGPGTRLTVL.

V is TRBV7-3 and J is TRBJ1-1; possible D gene TRBD1, 5 bases. V was pared by 1 base and J by 0 bases, with 12 bases between. The CDR3 length is 16 residues. Germline lookup yields CDR1 SGHTA and CDR2 FQGTGA. CDR3 nucleotides: TGTGCCAGCAGCTTAATGGGGGAGGGGATGAACACTGAAGCTTTCTTT. Translating gives CASSLMGEGMNTEAFF.

The V gene is TRBV9, the J gene TRBJ1-6; 7 bases fit TRBD1. The CDR3 is made up of 15 amino acids. Germline loops: CDR1 SGDLS, CDR2 YYNGEE. Trimming cost V 0 bases and J 8 bases; bases outside gene matches: 5. CDR3 bases: TGTGCCAGCAGCGTAGAAGGGACAGCCTATTCACCCCTCCACTTT. Residues: CASSVEGTAYSPLHF.

V and J are TRBV5-1 and TRBJ2-1, with a possible D match to TRBD1 (6 bases). CDR1 and CDR2 from the germline V gene are SGHRS and YFSETQ. Trimming removed 4 bases at V and 5 bases at J, with 10 bases between. The length of the CDR3 is 13 residues. The CDR3 nucleotides are TGCGCCAGCAGCCCGTCAGGGGACAATGAGCAGTTCTTC. This sequence encodes CASSPSGDNEQFF.

The V and J genes are TRBV7-8 and TRBJ2-3, with 7 bases identical to TRBD1. V lost 3 bases and J lost 2; bases outside the gene matches: 5. CDR1 is SGHVS, CDR2 FQNEAQ, per germline. The CDR3 contains 15 residues. DNA of the CDR3: TGTGCCAGCAGCTTTCGGGACAGAAACACAGATACGCAGTATTTT. Translation gives CASSFRDRNTDTQYF.

The chain combines TRBV7-2 with TRBJ2-7; 11 nucleotides agree with TRBD2. CDR1 is SGHTA, CDR2 FQGNSA, per germline. J lost 2 bases, V lost 6 bases, and 3 bases had no gene match. CDR3 length: 14 residues. Written as DNA, the CDR3 is TGTGCCAGCAGGGGGACTAGCGGAACCTACGAGCAGTACTTC. Protein sequence: CASRGTSGTYEQYF.

V and J are TRBV18 and TRBJ1-5; D not resolved. The CDR3 runs 15 residues. Trimming took 2 bases from V and 1 from J, leaving 9 bases between them. The V gene's germline CDR1 is KGHSH and CDR2 LQKENI. This chain's CDR3 is CASSPSGISNQPQHF. CDR3 sequence (DNA): TGTGCCAGCTCACCATCGGGGATCAGCAATCAGCCCCAGCATTTT.

V and J are TRBV28 and TRBJ2-7; the match to TRBD1 covers 8 bases. Per the germline V gene, CDR1 is MDHEN and CDR2 is SYDVKM. V lost 6 bases, J lost 3 bases, and 13 bases stayed unmatched. This CDR3 is 16 amino acids long. The DNA for the CDR3 is TGTGCCAGCAGCCAGACAGGGGAGGTAAGGAACTACGAGCAGTACTTC. This sequence encodes CASSQTGEVRNYEQYF.

The chain uses TRBV2 and TRBJ2-3, with D tentatively TRBD1 (5 bases). Trimming pared 6 bases from V and 4 bases from J, leaving 14 bases between. This CDR3 region has 14 residues. Germline V gene sequence: CDR1 SNHLY, CDR2 FYNNEI. The CDR3, as DNA: TGTGCCAGCAGACAAAACCAAGGGGCAGATACGCAGTATTTT. Translated, it gives CASRQNQGADTQYF.

The rearrangement joins TRBV28 to TRBJ2-3; the match to TRBD2 covers 10 bases. With 6 bases clipped from V and 4 bases from J, the junction kept 10 bases outside the gene matches. Germline V CDR1 and CDR2: MDHEN, SYDVKM. The CDR3 runs to 16 residues. CDR3 sequence reads: CASRPSGGAGADTQYF. The CDR3 DNA is TGTGCCAGCAGACCGAGCGGGGGGGCCGGGGCAGATACGCAGTATTTT.

A word on this clone: An end of the junction differs from the germline gene, which may be a read error. This chain uses TRBV7-9 with TRBJ1-6, with unresolved D. The CDR3 sequence is 17 residues long. Germline CDR1 SEHNR, CDR2 FQNEAQ (reference sequence). The CDR3 loop is CASSFFGYEPYNSPLHF. The CDR3 DNA follows: TGTGCCAGCAGCTTTTTCGGGTACGAGCCCTACAATTCACCCCTCCACTTT. The variable domain in full, completed from reference TRBV7-9 and TRBJ1-6, reads DTGVSQNPRHKITKRGQNVTFRCDPISEHNRLYWYRQTLGQGPEFLTYFQNEAQLEKSRLLSDRFSAERPKGSFSTLEIQRTEQGDSAMYLCASSFFGYEPYNSPLHFGNGTRLTVT.

The chain employs TRBV6-1 and TRBJ2-1, with unresolved D. The V gene lost 0 bases and the J gene lost 4 bases, with 4 bases spanning the gap. Germline CDR1 MNHNS, CDR2 SASEGT. CDR3 length: 13 amino acids. CDR3 protein: CASSEARYNEQFF. The CDR3 DNA reads TGTGCCAGCAGTGAAGCCCGTTACAATGAGCAGTTCTTC.

V gene TRBV7-2 combines with J gene TRBJ2-5; the match to TRBD1 covers 8 bases. This CDR3 is built from 18 residues. The germline CDR1 and CDR2 sequences are SGHTA and FQGNSA. V trimming: 6 bases; J trimming: 5 bases; junction bases outside the gene matches: 20. CDR3 in DNA: TGTGCCAGCAGGCGCTTTTCCCCCGGACAGGGCCGCCGGGAGACCCAGTACTTC. Protein sequence: CASRRFSPGQGRRETQYF.

The chain carries TRBV29-1 and TRBJ2-3; 13 bases fit TRBD2. Germline assignment: CDR1 SQVTM and CDR2 ANQGSEA. The CDR3 consists of 16 residues. After removal of 4 bases from V and 5 bases from J, the junction contained 9 bases not matched to a gene. This chain's CDR3 is CSVVPGTSGKGDTQYF. The DNA of the CDR3 is TGCAGCGTTGTGCCCGGGACTAGCGGGAAGGGAGATACGCAGTATTTT.

The CDR3 DNA follows: TGTGCCAGCAGCGTGCGGGAGAGGAGCAATGAGCAGTTCTTC. Amino acids: CASSVRERSNEQFF. The chain combines TRBV9 with TRBJ2-1; 7 nucleotides match TRBD2. The CDR3 sequence is 14 residues long. Germline V gene lookup returns CDR1 SGDLS and CDR2 YYNGEE. V lost 2 bases and J lost 6; bases outside the gene matches: 5.

This clone was detected a few times. The V and J genes are TRBV2 and TRBJ1-1; D unresolved. V lost 4 bases, J lost 0 bases, and 6 bases lay in between. Germline CDR1 SNHLY, CDR2 FYNNEI. CDR3 size: 13 residues. Here the CDR3 reads CASSAGMNTEAFF. As DNA, the CDR3 is TGTGCCAGCAGTGCGGGGATGAACACTGAAGCTTTCTTT.

Worth noting for this clone: The junction departs from the called germline gene at one end, perhaps through a read error. The chain uses TRBV7-9 and TRBJ2-4, with D perhaps TRBD1 (5 bases). The CDR3 loop spans 14 amino acids. Germline V gene sequence: CDR1 SEHNR, CDR2 FQNEAQ (reference sequence). CDR3 nucleotide sequence: TGTTCCAGCACGGACGGCGCAGGGAAAAACATTCAGTACTTC. Amino acids: CSSTDGAGKNIQYF.

The chain joins TRBV18 to TRBJ2-7, with 7 bases fitting TRBD2. This CDR3 contains 13 residues. Germline V CDR1 and CDR2: KGHSH, LQKENI. With V trimmed by 2 bases and J by 9 bases, 7 bases remained unmatched. This chain's CDR3 is CASSPAGVLWQYF. CDR3 bases: TGTGCCAGCTCACCAGCGGGAGTTCTGTGGCAGTACTTC.

This chain connects TRBV28 to TRBJ1-2; 8 bases align to TRBD1. Per the germline V gene, CDR1 is MDHEN and CDR2 is SYDVKM. The J segment lost 3 bases and the V segment lost 6 bases, leaving 3 bases of the junction unmatched. The CDR3 has 13 amino acids. The chain's CDR3 is CASRTGGDYGYTF. The CDR3, as DNA: TGTGCCAGCAGAACAGGGGGTGACTATGGCTACACCTTC.

The gene calls are TRBV30 and TRBJ1-2; the match to TRBD1 covers 7 bases. Germline CDR1 is GTSNPN and CDR2 is SVGIG (reference sequence). The CDR3 sequence is 14 residues long. V shed 3 bases and J 1 base; nucleotides not matched to a gene: 5. CDR3 DNA: TGTGCCTGGAGGGAGACAGGGCTTAACTATGGCTACACCTTC. It specifies CAWRETGLNYGYTF.

V usage is TRBV9 and J usage is TRBJ2-5, with 7 bases that match TRBD2. Germline V lookup: CDR1 SGDLS, CDR2 YYNGEE. V was pared by 0 bases and J by 4 bases, with 3 bases of the junction left unmatched. The CDR3 totals 14 residues. CDR3 nucleotide sequence: TGTGCCAGCAGCGTAGGCGGGGGAGGAGAGACCCAGTACTTC. Amino acids: CASSVGGGGETQYF.

J is TRBJ2-5 and V is TRBV13; weak D call: TRBD1 (6 bases). The last part of the DNA fits TRBJ2-7 better; the J call may be wrong. Germline V CDR1 and CDR2: PRHDT, FYEKMQ (reference sequence). The CDR3 totals 14 residues. CDR3 in amino acids: CASSFRTDSYEQYF. The CDR3 DNA reads TGTGCCAGCAGCTTTCGGACAGATTCCTACGAGCAGTACTTC.

The CDR3 loop reads CASSTQGAGINYEQYF. CDR3 nucleotides: TGTGCCAGCAGCACCCAGGGTGCAGGGATAAACTACGAGCAGTACTTC. This chain uses TRBV5-4 with TRBJ2-7; TRBD1 is a possible D gene (5 bases). CDR1 SGHNT and CDR2 YYREEE come from the germline V gene (reference sequence). V was clipped by 4 bases and J by 3 bases, with 20 bases between them. CDR3 length equals 16 residues.

In DNA, the CDR3 is TGTGCCAGCAGTTTATTTACAGGATATGGCTACACCTTC. Translation gives CASSLFTGYGYTF. The chain has TRBV28 and TRBJ1-2, with D possibly TRBD1 on 5 matching bases. Trimming pared 1 base from V and 5 bases from J, leaving 8 bases between. This CDR3 comprises 13 residues. CDR1 is MDHEN and CDR2 is SYDVKM in the germline V gene.

The chain combines TRBV10-3 with TRBJ1-5; perhaps TRBD1 as D (6 bases). This CDR3 comprises 15 residues. The V end lost 3 bases, the J end lost 0 bases, and 9 bases lay between the germline ends. Germline lookup yields CDR1 ENHRY and CDR2 SYGVKD. The CDR3 is CAISDLQGSNQPQHF. CDR3 nucleotide sequence: TGTGCCATCAGTGACCTACAGGGTAGCAATCAGCCCCAGCATTTT.

The rearrangement uses TRBV10-1 and TRBJ2-1; TRBD2 matches at 10 bases. CDR1 WNHNN and CDR2 SYGVQD come from the germline V gene (reference sequence). The CDR3 sequence is 14 residues long. The ends lost 5 bases at V and 8 bases at J; junction bases unmatched: 6. In nucleotides, the CDR3 is TGCGCCAGCAGTCTAGCGGGAGTTAACGATGAGCAGTTCTTC. Translation gives CASSLAGVNDEQFF.

The V gene is TRBV7-7, the J gene TRBJ2-5; possible D gene TRBD1, 6 bases. This CDR3 spans 15 amino acids. Germline assignment: CDR1 SSHAT and CDR2 FNYEAQ (reference sequence). Trimming removed 1 base from V and 2 bases from J, with 11 bases in between. CDR3 sequence: CASSLGGQSQETQYF. CDR3 nucleotide sequence: TGTGCCAGCAGCTTAGGTGGACAGTCTCAAGAGACCCAGTACTTC.